A single sample gave rise to the 32 T cell receptor beta chains below, sequenced in a study of blood T cell repertoires in COVID-19. TCRdb keeps only in-frame clones here, not all; method: immunoSEQ multiplex PCR. This sample has roughly 230,000 clones, with nearly 90% found just once. Material for sequencing was PBMCs or T cells enriched from blood (not recorded which). All receptors derive from a woman aged 25 to 39 with acute COVID-19.

DNA of the CDR3: TGTGCCAGCAGCTTAGGCCCGGGGGGGGCGGCGGAAAAACTGTTTTTT. Its protein product is CASSLGPGGAAEKLFF. The J gene is TRBJ1-4, the V gene TRBV11-2, with TRBD1 as a possible D gene (6 bases). V dropped 1 base and J dropped 8 bases, with 17 bases sitting between them. CDR1 and CDR2 from the germline V gene are SGHAT and FQNNGV. The CDR3 runs 16 residues.

The rearrangement joins TRBV4-1 to TRBJ2-6, with 11 bases lining up with TRBD1. The ends lost 3 bases at V and 1 base at J; junction bases unmatched: 2. Germline values: CDR1 MGHRA, CDR2 YSYEKL. CDR3 length: 17 amino acids. The CDR3 region is CASSQGQGVSGANVLTF. The CDR3 nucleotides are TGCGCCAGCAGCCAGGGACAGGGGGTTTCTGGGGCCAACGTCCTGACTTTC.

The chain combines TRBV30 with TRBJ2-7, with TRBD2 matching 12 bases. This CDR3 is built from 14 residues. Germline V gene sequence: CDR1 GTSNPN, CDR2 SVGIG (reference sequence). The V gene end was trimmed by 0 bases and the J gene end by 3 bases; junction bases not matched to a gene: 0. The CDR3 region is CAWSVLAGGYEQYF. CDR3 coding DNA: TGTGCCTGGAGTGTACTAGCGGGGGGCTACGAGCAGTACTTC.

Note on this clone: A read error may account for a junction end that differs from germline. This rearrangement joins TRBV5-8 to TRBJ1-3, with a tentative D call TRBD1 (5 bases). Germline V lookup: CDR1 SGHTS, CDR2 YDEGEE. The length of the CDR3 is 15 residues. The CDR3 sequence is CASTLRRGSGNTIYF. The CDR3 bases are TGTGCCAGCACCTTGCGAAGGGGATCTGGAAACACCATATATTTT.

The rearrangement uses TRBV21-1 and TRBJ1-5; the D call in the table, TRBD1, was not verified against the DNA. TRBV21-1 is assigned pseudogene status. This CDR3 is 15 amino acids long. In DNA, the CDR3 is TGTGCCAGCAGCAAAGATCCTGACAGTCATCAGCCCCAGCATTTT. Translating it yields CASSKDPDSHQPQHF.

V gene TRBV4-1 combines with J gene TRBJ2-2, with 7 bases that match TRBD2. Germline CDR1 and CDR2: MGHRA and YSYEKL. This CDR3 comprises 17 residues. Trimming removed 4 bases from V and 0 bases from J; junction bases left unmatched: 8. CDR3 DNA sequence: TGCGCCAGCAGCCCCCGGGGGGTGGAACCGAACACCGGGGAGCTGTTTTTT. Its protein product is CASSPRGVEPNTGELFF.

The chain links TRBV15 to TRBJ2-3, with D perhaps TRBD1 (6 bases). V dropped 5 bases and J dropped 9 bases, with 21 bases sitting between them. This CDR3 has 15 residues. The germline V gene encodes CDR1 LNHNV and CDR2 YYDKDF (reference sequence). The CDR3 DNA is TGTGCCACCAGCTATACCAGGGGTGGGGTAAGGACGCAGTATTTT. It encodes CATSYTRGGVRTQYF.

The chain employs TRBV4-1 and TRBJ2-7; no reliable D call. This CDR3 region has 14 residues. Germline CDR1 MGHRA, CDR2 YSYEKL. V was pared by 5 bases and J by 5 bases, with 16 bases between. The CDR3 sequence: CASSSQPDTDEQYF. The CDR3 nucleotides read TGCGCCAGCAGCTCTCAGCCCGACACGGACGAGCAGTACTTC.

The chain uses TRBV15 and TRBJ2-3; no reliable D call. V was pared by 5 bases and J by 6 bases, with 9 bases between. Germline loops: CDR1 LNHNV, CDR2 YYDKDF (reference sequence). The CDR3 is 12 residues long. The CDR3 sequence: CATSPLGDTQYF. The CDR3 nucleotides read TGTGCCACCAGCCCCCTCGGGGATACGCAGTATTTT.

This chain uses TRBV19 with TRBJ2-2, with 9 bases aligning to TRBD1. Germline CDR1 LNHDA, CDR2 SQIVND (reference sequence). V gave up 1 base and J gave up 7 bases; unmatched junction bases: 10. The CDR3 runs to 17 residues. The CDR3 loop is CASSIAPPQGAGGELFF. CDR3 DNA: TGTGCCAGTAGTATAGCTCCGCCACAGGGGGCGGGCGGGGAGCTGTTTTTT.

The chain couples TRBV5-5 to TRBJ1-4; 11 bases are shared with TRBD1. CDR1 SGHKS and CDR2 YYEKEE come from the germline V gene (reference sequence). The CDR3 runs to 14 residues. V was pared by 4 bases and J by 8 bases, with 4 bases of the junction left unmatched. CDR3 nucleotide sequence: TGTGCCAGCAGCCGGACAGGGGGCTACGAAAAACTGTTTTTT. Amino acid sequence: CASSRTGGYEKLFF.

The table lists this clone with a few counts. The rearrangement links TRBV24-1 to TRBJ1-1; TRBD1 matches 7 bases. There are 16 residues in the CDR3. Germline V gene sequence: CDR1 KGHDR, CDR2 SFDVKD. The ends lost 2 bases at V and 2 bases at J; junction bases unmatched: 7. The CDR3 loop is CATSDSGGQDNTEAFF. Written as DNA, the CDR3 is TGTGCCACCAGTGATTCCGGTGGACAGGACAACACTGAAGCTTTCTTT.

J is TRBJ2-1 and V is TRBV2; 7 nucleotides agree with TRBD1. The germline CDR1 and CDR2 sequences are SNHLY and FYNNEI. V gave up 5 bases and J gave up 2 bases; unmatched junction bases: 6. The CDR3 sequence is 15 residues long. For the CDR3, the DNA is TGTGCCAGCAGTTCCGACAGGGAAACCTACAATGAGCAGTTCTTC. This encodes CASSSDRETYNEQFF.

A few counts support this clone. The gene calls are TRBV6-5 and TRBJ2-3; 9 bases are a match to TRBD1. The CDR3 extends over 13 amino acids. J was trimmed by 10 bases and V by 6 bases; bases with no gene match: 8. CDR1 is MNHEY and CDR2 is SVGAGI in the germline V gene. CDR3 sequence (DNA): TGTGCCAGCAGAGGGACAGGGCTCTTTGCGCAGTATTTT. Translated: CASRGTGLFAQYF.

This sequence joins TRBV6-4 and TRBJ2-7; a possible D gene is TRBD2 (7 bases). The CDR3 contains 16 residues. Germline CDR1 is MRHNA and CDR2 is SNTAGT. V lost 0 bases, J lost 0 bases, and 12 bases lay in between. DNA of the CDR3: TGTGCCAGCAGTGACTCTGCGGGGGCAAGCTCCTACGAGCAGTACTTC. Translating it yields CASSDSAGASSYEQYF.

The chain's CDR3 is CASSDGRQGAGGYGYTF. The DNA of the CDR3 is TGTGCCAGCAGCGACGGTCGGCAGGGGGCCGGCGGTTATGGCTACACCTTC. This chain links TRBV7-3 with TRBJ1-2, with TRBD1 matching 8 bases. CDR3 length equals 17 residues. Looked up from germline, CDR1 is SGHTA and CDR2 is FQGTGA. V trimming: 5 bases; J trimming: 5 bases; junction bases outside the gene matches: 16.

The J gene is TRBJ2-7, the V gene TRBV28; 10 bases agree with TRBD2. Germline-derived CDR1 and CDR2 are MDHEN and SYDVKM. The CDR3 runs 14 residues. V gave up 2 bases and J gave up 4 bases; unmatched junction bases: 2. This chain's CDR3 is CASSLQRGGYEQYF. CDR3 in DNA: TGTGCCAGCAGTTTACAGCGGGGGGGGTACGAGCAGTACTTC.

This sequence joins TRBV6-4 and TRBJ2-5; 12 bases are shared with TRBD2. Trimming at V came to 7 bases and at J to 4 bases, leaving 10 bases not matched to a gene. The CDR3 has 16 residues. Per germline, CDR1 MRHNA and CDR2 SNTAGT. CDR3 DNA: TGTGCCAGCACCTCTCGGGGGACTAGCGGGCGAGAGACCCAGTACTTC. Translated: CASTSRGTSGRETQYF.

V and J are TRBV6-5 and TRBJ2-5, with a weak D call TRBD2 (5 bases). The V end was cut by 5 bases, the J end by 4 bases, with 14 bases between. There are 14 residues in the CDR3. CDR1 MNHEY and CDR2 SVGAGI come from the germline V gene. Here the CDR3 DNA reads TGTGCCAGCAGTCCTGGGAGAAAAGGAGAGACCCAGTACTTC. This translates into CASSPGRKGETQYF.

The V call is TRBV4-3, the J call TRBJ2-6; no clear D. The V end lost 3 bases, the J end lost 0 bases, and 9 bases lay between the germline ends. CDR3 length: 16 amino acids. The V gene's germline CDR1 is LGHNA and CDR2 YSLEER. CDR3: CASSQSSGSGANVLTF. DNA for the CDR3: TGCGCCAGCAGCCAGTCCTCGGGCTCTGGGGCCAACGTCCTGACTTTC.

The chain carries TRBV5-4 and TRBJ2-1; D possibly corresponds to TRBD1 (6 bases). This CDR3 region has 17 residues. Germline CDR1 reads SGHNT; CDR2 reads YYREEE (reference sequence). Trimming took 4 bases from V and 4 from J, leaving 21 bases between them. The CDR3 loop is CASSLWDTSYLYNEQFF. As DNA, the CDR3 is TGTGCCAGCAGCCTATGGGACACCTCGTACCTGTACAATGAGCAGTTCTTC.

This sequence joins TRBV3-1 (or the pseudogene TRBV3-2) and TRBJ2-2; D is perhaps TRBD1 (5 bases). Germline V gene sequence: CDR1 LGHDT, CDR2 YNNKEL (reference sequence). V lost 5 bases and J 6 bases, leaving 10 bases between the germline ends. The CDR3 is 13 residues long. The CDR3 coding sequence is TGTGCCAGCAGCACCTACAGGTCCGGGGAGCTGTTTTTT. As protein: CASSTYRSGELFF.

This chain joins TRBV28 and TRBJ2-1, with 8 bases identical to TRBD2. Trimming at V came to 5 bases and at J to 7 bases, leaving 13 bases not matched to a gene. Germline V gives CDR1 MDHEN, CDR2 SYDVKM. The CDR3 is 16 residues long. CDR3 bases: TGTGCCAGCAGTCCCCTCGTAGCGGGGCCTTCGAATGAGCAGTTCTTC. Protein product: CASSPLVAGPSNEQFF.

The V call is TRBV6-5, the J call TRBJ1-2, with 9 bases aligning to TRBD1. Germline V gene lookup returns CDR1 MNHEY and CDR2 SVGAGI. This CDR3 spans 13 amino acids. Germline trimming cut 5 bases from V and 6 bases from J; bases unmatched to any gene: 4. The chain's CDR3 is CASSRDRADGYTF. The CDR3 DNA reads as TGTGCCAGCAGTCGGGACAGGGCGGATGGCTACACCTTC.

This clone occurred a few times. The rearrangement joins TRBV7-9 to TRBJ1-2, with D perhaps matching TRBD1 (5 bases). This CDR3 region has 16 residues. The V end was cut by 0 bases, the J end by 2 bases, with 13 bases between. Looked up from germline, CDR1 is SEHNR and CDR2 is FQNEAQ (reference sequence). The chain's CDR3 is CASSLASRDPNYGYTF. The CDR3 bases are TGTGCCAGCAGCTTAGCGTCCAGGGATCCCAACTATGGCTACACCTTC.

The chain recombines TRBV5-1 with TRBJ1-2, with TRBD1 matching 7 bases. The CDR3 has 16 residues. V dropped 4 bases and J dropped 1; count of bases not matched to a gene: 10. The germline CDR1 and CDR2 sequences are SGHRS and YFSETQ. CDR3 protein: CASSRAGTVLNYGYTF. The CDR3, as DNA: TGCGCCAGCAGCCGCGCCGGGACAGTCCTTAACTATGGCTACACCTTC.

The chain recombines TRBV15 with TRBJ2-2; TRBD1 matches at 11 bases. The CDR3 is made up of 15 amino acids. Germline V gene data show CDR1 as LNHNV and CDR2 as YYDKDF (reference sequence). V lost 5 bases to trimming and J lost 7 bases; unmatched junction nucleotides: 6. DNA for the CDR3: TGTGCCACCAGCGCCCGGGACAGGGGGATCGGGGAGCTGTTTTTT. Protein: CATSARDRGIGELFF.

The chain couples TRBV7-9 to TRBJ1-5, with D possibly TRBD1 on 5 matching bases. V was trimmed by 3 bases and J by 9 bases, leaving 15 bases between them. CDR3 size: 14 residues. Germline CDR1 SEHNR, CDR2 FQNEAQ (reference sequence). CDR3 region: CASSLDTGWGPQHF. In DNA, the CDR3 is TGTGCCAGCAGCTTGGACACGGGCTGGGGGCCCCAGCATTTT.

The chain carries TRBV7-2 and TRBJ1-2; unclear D gene. This CDR3 region has 15 residues. V lost 1 base and J lost 5, with 14 bases in between. Germline values: CDR1 SGHTA, CDR2 FQGNSA. The CDR3 here is CASSLDSGVSYGYTF. In DNA form, the CDR3 reads TGTGCCAGCAGCTTAGATTCCGGGGTTTCGTATGGCTACACCTTC.

The chain is built from TRBV6-2 or TRBV6-3 and TRBJ1-2; possible D gene TRBD1, 6 bases. Germline assignment: CDR1 MNHEY and CDR2 SVGEGT. Trimming removed 2 bases from V and 4 bases from J, with 14 bases in between. The CDR3 is 15 residues long. CDR3 residues: CASSYAGVNGYGYTF. Here the CDR3 DNA reads TGTGCCAGCAGTTACGCAGGGGTTAATGGCTATGGCTACACCTTC.

The chain links TRBV18 to TRBJ1-1, with D maybe TRBD1 (5 bases). Germline V gene lookup returns CDR1 KGHSH and CDR2 LQKENI. The V and J ends lost 0 bases and 6 bases respectively, with 8 bases between them. CDR3 size: 13 residues. Here the CDR3 DNA reads TGTGCCAGCTCACCACCCGGCAGGGCTGAAGCTTTCTTT. Translated, it gives CASSPPGRAEAFF.

The CDR3 bases are TGTGCCAGCAGCTTAGGGGAGACCTACGAGCAGTACTTC. Protein sequence: CASSLGETYEQYF. The rearrangement links TRBV7-8 to TRBJ2-7; tentative D call: TRBD2 (5 bases). The CDR3 consists of 13 residues. Germline V gives CDR1 SGHVS, CDR2 FQNEAQ. V was trimmed by 1 base and J by 2 bases, leaving 6 bases between them.